This T cell receptor beta chain is drawn from a study of T-cell memory formation after mild COVID-19. Overall study findings and caveats: Most CD4+ clones that shrank were in CM and EM, while CD8+ ones turned up in EMRA. There was a balanced CD4/CD8 profile in clones contracting day 15 to 85, and later expanders leaned CD4+. That cross-reactive memory joined was suggested by some responding clones appearing in pre-infection memory.

As regards this clonotype: Its cognate antigen is unknown.

The 5'RACE method, run with constant-segment primers, produced TCR alpha and TCR beta cDNA libraries (carrying sample barcodes and UMIs). A single record per CDR3 protein comes from TCRdb applying MiXCR to the 5' RACE reads. The sample comprises over 130,000 distinct CDR3 sequences, more than 13% of which are singletons, and under 30% rests with the top ten. Trimming took 3 bases from V and 3 from J, leaving 9 bases between them. The germline CDR1 and CDR2 sequences are ENHRY and SYGVKD. This CDR3 has 13 amino acids. The V and J genes are TRBV10-3 and TRBJ2-7; the D is unclear. The material sequenced was PBMCs or a T cell subset sorted from them (not recorded which). This TCR derives from an adult woman who had mild COVID-19 (a few samples of this study predate the infection). Cell type and time point are not known. CDR3 nucleotides: TGTGCCATCAGTGAAGGCTCCCGCTACGAGCAGTACTTC. Its translation: CAISEGSRYEQYF.